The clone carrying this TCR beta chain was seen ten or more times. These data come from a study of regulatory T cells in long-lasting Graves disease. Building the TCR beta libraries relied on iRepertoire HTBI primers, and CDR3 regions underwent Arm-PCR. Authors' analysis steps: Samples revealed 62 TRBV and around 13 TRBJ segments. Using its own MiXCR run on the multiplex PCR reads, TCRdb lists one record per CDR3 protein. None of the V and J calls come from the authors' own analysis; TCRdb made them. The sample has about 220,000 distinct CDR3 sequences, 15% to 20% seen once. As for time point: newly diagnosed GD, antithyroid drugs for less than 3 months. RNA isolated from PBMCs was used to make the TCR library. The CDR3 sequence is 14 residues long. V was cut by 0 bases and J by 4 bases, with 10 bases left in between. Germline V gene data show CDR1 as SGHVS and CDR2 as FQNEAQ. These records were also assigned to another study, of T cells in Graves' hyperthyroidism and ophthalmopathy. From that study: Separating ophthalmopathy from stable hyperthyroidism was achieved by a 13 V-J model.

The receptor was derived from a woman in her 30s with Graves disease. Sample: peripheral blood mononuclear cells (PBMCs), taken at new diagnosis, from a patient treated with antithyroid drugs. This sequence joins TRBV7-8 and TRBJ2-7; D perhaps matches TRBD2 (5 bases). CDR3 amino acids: CASSLAIGGYEQYF. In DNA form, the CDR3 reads TGTGCCAGCAGCTTAGCAATTGGAGGTTACGAGCAGTACTTC.